These T cell receptor beta chains were read from a single sample in a study of cytomegalovirus exposure and HLA in healthy donors. The repertoire was sequenced with immunoSEQ multiplex PCR; TCRdb's copy has only in-frame clones and lacks some. The table shows around 130,000 clones, with roughly three quarters occurring only once. The sample consisted of PBMCs. These receptors originate from a young woman in good health and CMV-seronegative. The conserved cysteine and the conserved F or W are not part of the CDR3 here. Each record gives: J gene, V gene, CDR3 protein.

J gene: TRBJ1-2; V gene: TRBV29-1; CDR3 protein: SGLDSSIRVFT
J gene: TRBJ2-6; V gene: TRBV28; CDR3 protein: ASSRGGVGANVLT
J gene: TRBJ2-2; V gene: TRBV9; CDR3 protein: ASSVATRTHTGELF
J gene: TRBJ2-1; V gene: TRBV7-9; CDR3 protein: ASSPRLAGESTEQF
J gene: TRBJ2-1; V gene: TRBV5-1; CDR3 protein: ASSLAGRTDYNEQF
J gene: TRBJ2-5; V gene: TRBV7-2; CDR3 protein: ASSILGLAGGGETQY
J gene: TRBJ1-1; V gene: TRBV11-2; CDR3 protein: ASSFGQGNTEAF
J gene: TRBJ1-5; V gene: TRBV6-5; CDR3 protein: ASSPQGVSNQPQH
J gene: TRBJ1-4; V gene: TRBV5-1; CDR3 protein: ASSHRSQPTNEKLF
J gene: TRBJ1-2; V gene: TRBV6-1; CDR3 protein: ASSDTFGGNYGYT
J gene: TRBJ1-1; V gene: TRBV7-9; CDR3 protein: SSSLGAWGGNTEAF
J gene: TRBJ1-3; V gene: TRBV21-1; CDR3 protein: ASSKYCTGTLISGNTIY
J gene: TRBJ1-3; V gene: TRBV5-1; CDR3 protein: ASSLDREENTIY
J gene: TRBJ1-3; V gene: TRBV4-2; CDR3 protein: ASSQEPVNSGNTIY
J gene: TRBJ2-2; V gene: TRBV29-1; CDR3 protein: SVLQGGDTGELF
J gene: TRBJ2-3; V gene: TRBV4-2; CDR3 protein: ASSQITGAGDTQY
J gene: TRBJ2-1; V gene: TRBV19; CDR3 protein: ASSTLDRSSYNEQF
J gene: TRBJ1-5; V gene: TRBV19; CDR3 protein: ASSTTGTGGEGNQPQH
J gene: TRBJ1-2; V gene: TRBV6-5; CDR3 protein: ASSYSGRYGYT
J gene: TRBJ2-5; V gene: TRBV25-1; CDR3 protein: ASSGAQETQY
J gene: TRBJ2-3; V gene: TRBV5-1; CDR3 protein: ASSLPQGEDTQY
J gene: TRBJ1-1; V gene: TRBV7-8; CDR3 protein: ASSKGRGGLREAF
J gene: TRBJ1-5; V gene: TRBV6-1; CDR3 protein: ASSEPTGWVGPQH
J gene: TRBJ2-5; V gene: TRBV5-1; CDR3 protein: ASRTDQETQY
J gene: TRBJ2-1; V gene: TRBV7-7; CDR3 protein: ASSLARGDEQF
J gene: TRBJ2-4; V gene: TRBV11-2; CDR3 protein: ASSSVRDRAYIQY
J gene: TRBJ2-4; V gene: TRBV9; CDR3 protein: ASSVGAGWAKNIQY
J gene: TRBJ2-1; V gene: TRBV5-1; CDR3 protein: ASSRGLAVYNEQF
J gene: TRBJ2-7; V gene: TRBV6-1; CDR3 protein: ASSVPRDRNEQY
J gene: TRBJ1-2; V gene: TRBV5-5; CDR3 protein: ASSFPGERGYGYT
J gene: TRBJ2-1; V gene: TRBV29-1; CDR3 protein: SVEARKLQGAGNEQF
J gene: TRBJ1-3; V gene: TRBV7-9; CDR3 protein: SSSSLIRGANTIY